The rows below give T cell receptor beta chains drawn from one sample of a study of CD8 T cells in Susac syndrome. TCRdb re-called the immunoSEQ multiplex PCR reads with MiXCR, one entry per CDR3 protein. The sample yields roughly 330,000 distinct CDR3 sequences, 92% seen once. Source material: CD4+ T cells from PBMCs. These receptors were obtained from a human donor with multiple sclerosis. Each CDR3 is given with its conserved first and last residue. The order of the fields is D gene, clone size, J gene, V gene, CDR3 DNA, CDR3 protein. A D gene is named only where the DNA matches it firmly. Clone sizes are given selectively: once, few, many, or a class where the clone is expanded.

TRBD2 | . | TRBJ2-7 | TRBV3-1 | TGTGCCAGCAGCCAAGTTTCTAGCGGAAACGAGGTATCGTCCTACGAGCAGTACTTC | CASSQVSSGNEVSSYEQYF
TRBD1 | . | TRBJ2-1 | TRBV29-1 | TGCAGCGTGGGGACAGGCAACCATGAGCAGTTCTTC | CSVGTGNHEQFF
. | . | TRBJ2-7 | TRBV11-2 | TGTGCCAGCCGGGGGCTGGGAAACGAGCAGTACTTC | CASRGLGNEQYF
. | . | TRBJ1-1 | TRBV7-3 | TGTGCCAGCAGCTTAAGTCGGGATGAAGGGGCTGAAGCTTTCTTT | CASSLSRDEGAEAFF
. | . | TRBJ2-5 | TRBV18 | TGTGCCAGCTCACCACCGTCCGGCCGAGGAGAGACCCAGTACTTC | CASSPPSGRGETQYF
. | . | TRBJ1-2 | TRBV20-1 | TGCAGTGCTAGCCCCGGGACCGTGAACTATGGCTACACCTTC | CSASPGTVNYGYTF
. | . | TRBJ2-6 | TRBV2 | TGTGCCAGCAGCCGTCTTGGGGCCGGGGCCAACGTCCTGACTTTC | CASSRLGAGANVLTF
TRBD1 | . | TRBJ2-2 | TRBV5-1 | TGCGCCAGCTCCAGGACAGGGGACACCGGGGAGCTGTTTTTT | CASSRTGDTGELFF
. | . | TRBJ1-3 | TRBV5-1 | TGCGCCAGCAGCCCGGCTAGGGGCTCCTCTGGTGGAAACACCATATATTTT | CASSPARGSSGGNTIYF
. | . | TRBJ1-1 | TRBV20-1 | TGCAGTGCTTGGGGGGGGAGCAACACTGAAGCTTTCTTT | CSAWGGSNTEAFF
TRBD1 | . | TRBJ1-6 | TRBV25-1 | TGTGCCAGCAGTGACTCACAGGGCAGGGGGGGCTATATTAATTCACCCCTCCACTTT | CASSDSQGRGGYINSPLHF
. | . | TRBJ1-1 | TRBV20-1 | TGCAGTGCTAATCCAGGAGGCACTGAAGCTTTCTTT | CSANPGGTEAFF
. | . | TRBJ2-6 | TRBV29-1 | TGCAGCGTCCGGACACAGGGTCCTGGGGCCAACGTCCTGACTTTC | CSVRTQGPGANVLTF
. | once | TRBJ1-2 | TRBV29-1 | TGCAGCGTCAGGTTCTCGGGCTCCTATGGCTACACCTTC | CSVRFSGSYGYTF
. | . | TRBJ2-1 | TRBV11-2 | TGTGCCAGCAGCTTATCCCGTAGGATTCTAGAGCAGTTCTTC | CASSLSRRILEQFF
TRBD2 | . | TRBJ2-7 | TRBV4-3 | TGCGCCAGCAGCCAGGCACTAGCGGGAGATGCCTACGAGCAGTACTTC | CASSQALAGDAYEQYF
. | . | TRBJ1-3 | TRBV12-3/TRBV12-4 | TGTGCCAGCAGTTCACAAGGTGCTGGAAACACCATATATTTT | CASSSQGAGNTIYF
. | . | TRBJ1-2 | TRBV2 | TGTGCCAGCAGGGAGACAGTGGGGTATGGCTACACCTTC | CASRETVGYGYTF
. | . | TRBJ1-2 | TRBV6-2/TRBV6-3 | TGTGCCAGCAGTCCTCGGAGGGGCGGCTACACCTTC | CASSPRRGGYTF
. | . | TRBJ2-5 | TRBV18 | TGTGCCAGCTCACCATCGGGTAGCATCGTGAAGACCCAGTACTTC | CASSPSGSIVKTQYF
TRBD1 | . | TRBJ2-1 | TRBV11-2 | TGTGCCAGCAGCGCAATTACAGGGGCTCCAGGTGAGCAGTTCTTC | CASSAITGAPGEQFF
. | . | TRBJ1-2 | TRBV6-6 | TGTGCCAGCAGTTACTTGGGCAGCTCTAACTATGGCTACACCTTC | CASSYLGSSNYGYTF
TRBD2 | . | TRBJ2-3 | TRBV11-1 | TGTGCCAGCAGCTCACGGGGGGGATGGGATACGCAGTATTTT | CASSSRGGWDTQYF
. | . | TRBJ1-2 | TRBV25-1 | TGTGCCAGCAGTGCGAGCGCAGGGCTGGTCTCGATCTATGGCTACACCTTC | CASSASAGLVSIYGYTF
TRBD2 | . | TRBJ2-7 | TRBV7-2 | TGTGCCAGCAGCTTAGTCGGCGGGAGGGCGGGCTACGAGCAGTACTTC | CASSLVGGRAGYEQYF
TRBD2 | . | TRBJ2-7 | TRBV30 | TGTGCCTGGAACCTAGCGGGAGGGACCGAGCAGTACTTC | CAWNLAGGTEQYF
. | once | TRBJ1-2 | TRBV5-4 | TGTGCCAGCAGCTTGGGGGGGCAGTCAATCCTCTATGGCTACACCTTC | CASSLGGQSILYGYTF
. | . | TRBJ2-6 | TRBV15 | TGTGCCACCAGCCGAAGTAAGGCGGCCCCCATCGTCCTGACTTTC | CATSRSKAAPIVLTF
. | . | TRBJ1-6 | TRBV12-3/TRBV12-4 | TGTGCCAGCAGTTCTGGCAGGAAGAATTCACCCCTCCACTTT | CASSSGRKNSPLHF
. | . | TRBJ2-7 | TRBV7-8 | TGTGCCAGCAGCCTCCATACGCGGACCTACGAGCAGTACTTC | CASSLHTRTYEQYF
. | . | TRBJ2-5 | TRBV7-9 | TGTGCCAGCAGCTTATTTGGTGCTTCGGAGACCCAGTACTTC | CASSLFGASETQYF
TRBD1 | . | TRBJ2-2 | TRBV12-3/TRBV12-4 | TGTGCCAGCAGTCATACAGGGGGCGCGAACACCGGGGAGCTGTTTTTT | CASSHTGGANTGELFF
. | . | TRBJ1-2 | TRBV6-5 | TGTGCCAGCAGTTACTCGCAGGTTGGCGGATCTGGCTATGGCTACACCTTC | CASSYSQVGGSGYGYTF
. | . | TRBJ2-6 | TRBV18 | TGTGCCAGCTCAGGAAAGGAGGTGACCTCTGGGGCCAACGTCCTGACTTTC | CASSGKEVTSGANVLTF
TRBD1 | . | TRBJ1-2 | TRBV23-1 | TGCGCCAGCAGTCGACAGGGGCGCTATGGCTACACCTTC | CASSRQGRYGYTF
. | . | TRBJ2-3 | TRBV4-2 | TGTGCCAGCAGGGAAGGGGGAGCAGGCACAGATACGCAGTATTTT | CASREGGAGTDTQYF
TRBD1 | . | TRBJ2-7 | TRBV7-7 | TGTGCTAGCAGCTTAGGACTGGGACAGGGGGCCGACGAGCAGTACTTC | CASSLGLGQGADEQYF
. | once | TRBJ1-1 | TRBV29-1 | TGCAGCGTTGACCCACGCGGGGTTGAAGCTTTCTTT | CSVDPRGVEAFF
. | . | TRBJ2-1 | TRBV6-5 | TGTGCCAGCAGTTACGGAACTACCCTCAATGAGCAGTTCTTC | CASSYGTTLNEQFF
. | . | TRBJ1-2 | TRBV18 | TGTGCCAGCTCACCCCAGGGATTGGGCTATGGCTACACCTTC | CASSPQGLGYGYTF
TRBD1 | . | TRBJ1-2 | TRBV29-1 | TGCAGCGTTGAATCGGGACAGATTGGACCTACCAACTATGGCTACACCTTC | CSVESGQIGPTNYGYTF
TRBD1 | . | TRBJ1-1 | TRBV5-1 | TGCGCCAGCAGCTCGCAAGGACAGGGTGGGACTGAAGCTTTCTTT | CASSSQGQGGTEAFF
. | . | TRBJ2-3 | TRBV7-2 | TGTGCCAGCAGCTTCTCGGGAGAGGGCACAGATACGCAGTATTTT | CASSFSGEGTDTQYF
TRBD1 | . | TRBJ2-3 | TRBV29-1 | TGCAGCGTTGTGGGGACAGGGGGCACAGATACGCAGTATTTT | CSVVGTGGTDTQYF
. | . | TRBJ2-2 | TRBV12-5 | TGTGCTAGTGGTTCGGGGGCCGGGGAGCTGTTTTTT | CASGSGAGELFF
TRBD2 | once | TRBJ2-5 | TRBV6-5 | TGTGCCAGCAGTGCTAGCGGAAAAGAGACCCAGTACTTC | CASSASGKETQYF
. | . | TRBJ2-5 | TRBV5-1 | TGCGCCAGCAGCGAGGGACGGAAAGAGACCCAGTACTTC | CASSEGRKETQYF
. | . | TRBJ1-1 | TRBV12-3/TRBV12-4 | TGTGCCAGCAGTTTCGGCAGCCCAAACACTGAAGCTTTCTTT | CASSFGSPNTEAFF
TRBD2 | . | TRBJ2-5 | TRBV6-2/TRBV6-3 | TGTGCCAGCAGCCGGACTAGCGGGAGGGCCGTGGAGATCGAGACCCAGTACTTC | CASSRTSGRAVEIETQYF
. | . | TRBJ1-1 | TRBV5-1 | TGCGCCAGCAGCCTGGAACGTTATCTCGAGGAAGCTTTCTTT | CASSLERYLEEAFF